This TCR beta chain was recovered during a study of blood T cells in healthy people across ages. The CDR3 runs to 12 residues. The germline V gene has CDR1 LGHNT and CDR2 FRNRAP. Overall study results and limits: In long-lived donors, naive CD4+ cell counts and diversity exceeded those of aged donors.

Details on this clonotype: The antigen is not known. The junction departs from germline at one end; a sequencing error may be responsible.

A second roughly 6 to 12 cycle PCR used barcoded and J-beta primers. Paired-end reads containing CDR3 totaled no fewer than 3 million for each sample. TCRdb re-called the 5' RACE reads with MiXCR, one entry per CDR3 protein. The sample records hundreds of thousands of distinct CDR3 sequences, around 41% being singletons. The chain recombines TRBV12-5 with TRBJ1-5; D gene unclear. The specimen was blood. This sequence originates from an elderly man in good health. CDR3 amino acids: CASGLVGSPQHF. CDR3 in DNA: TGTGCTAGTGGGTTGGTAGGGTCTCCACAGCATTTT.